This entry lists 27 T cell receptor beta chains sequenced from one sample in a study of tissue T cells after allogeneic stem cell transplantation. Libraries were prepared by immunoSEQ multiplex PCR; TCRdb keeps only in-frame clonotypes and omits some of them. The sample has 20,000 to 30,000 clones; about 89% are singletons. The sample in question was blood, obtained before transplantation. The receptors originated from a male donor aged 60 or older who later had graft-versus-host disease after an allogeneic stem cell transplant.

The count of this clone is one. This chain uses TRBV27 with TRBJ1-2; D call uncertain. This CDR3 has 13 residues. With 4 bases removed from V and 5 bases from J, the gap between germline ends came to 11 bases. Germline V gene sequence: CDR1 MNHEY, CDR2 SMNVEV (reference sequence). The CDR3 DNA reads TGTGCCAGCAGTTGGAATCGGGGATATGGCTACACCTTC. This encodes CASSWNRGYGYTF.

The chain employs TRBV6-5 and TRBJ2-7; 8 nucleotides line up with TRBD2. This CDR3 has 15 residues. V lost 6 bases and J lost 2; bases outside the gene matches: 9. CDR1 MNHEY and CDR2 SVGAGI come from the germline V gene. This CDR3 is CASSNAGGPPYEQYF. CDR3 bases: TGTGCCAGCAGCAATGCGGGGGGCCCTCCCTACGAGCAGTACTTC.

This clone came up once. This chain links TRBV10-3 with TRBJ2-7; weak D call: TRBD1 (6 bases). Deletions cut 2 bases from V and 0 bases from J, with 8 bases between. This CDR3 is 14 amino acids long. Germline lookup yields CDR1 ENHRY and CDR2 SYGVKD. CDR3 sequence: CAISERTASYEQYF. In DNA form, the CDR3 reads TGTGCCATCAGTGAGAGGACAGCCTCCTACGAGCAGTACTTC.

The gene calls are TRBV6-5 and TRBJ2-7; D gene uncertain. CDR1 and CDR2 from the germline V gene are MNHEY and SVGAGI. Trimming removed 5 bases at V and 5 bases at J, with 7 bases between. CDR3 length equals 11 residues. CDR3 in amino acids: CASSLLNEQYF. DNA for the CDR3: TGTGCCAGCAGTCTCTTAAACGAGCAGTACTTC.

J is TRBJ1-2 and V is TRBV3-1 (or the pseudogene TRBV3-2), with D unresolved. V lost 0 bases and J 2 bases, leaving 13 bases between the germline ends. The CDR3 consists of 16 residues. Germline assignment: CDR1 LGHDT and CDR2 YNNKEL (reference sequence). The CDR3 bases are TGTGCCAGCAGCCAAGAATGGAACAGAGAGAACTATGGCTACACCTTC. Protein sequence: CASSQEWNRENYGYTF.

The V call is TRBV5-1, the J call TRBJ2-5; no definite D call. Trimming removed 7 bases from V and 1 base from J, with 17 bases in between. CDR1 and CDR2 from the germline V gene are SGHRS and YFSETQ. This CDR3 comprises 15 residues. The CDR3 sequence is CASLPETKSQETQYF. CDR3 bases: TGCGCCAGCCTCCCCGAGACGAAGTCCCAAGAGACCCAGTACTTC.

The CDR3 DNA sequence: TGTGCCAGCAGTTCCACGCAGGGAGTTGGGTATCAGCCCCAGCATTTT. It is translated as CASSSTQGVGYQPQHF. The gene calls are TRBV28 and TRBJ1-5; the D gene is possibly TRBD1 (5 bases). V lost 4 bases and J 5 bases, leaving 18 bases between the germline ends. CDR1 and CDR2 (germline): MDHEN, SYDVKM. The length of the CDR3 is 16 residues.

This clone turned up a few times. The CDR3 DNA follows: TGTGCCAGCAGCCTACGACAGGGGGACACTGAAGCTTTCTTT. Translated, it gives CASSLRQGDTEAFF. The chain employs TRBV7-9 and TRBJ1-1, with 9 bases aligning to TRBD1. This CDR3 comprises 14 residues. The germline V gene has CDR1 SEHNR and CDR2 FQNEAQ (reference sequence). The trim removed 5 bases at V and 3 bases at J, leaving 4 bases unmatched.

CDR3 DNA sequence: TGCGCCAGCAAAGCTGGGACAGGGATGGCCGGGGAGCTGTTTTTT. Encoded protein: CASKAGTGMAGELFF. The rearrangement joins TRBV5-1 to TRBJ2-2; TRBD1 agrees at 9 bases. The CDR3 consists of 15 residues. The V gene end was trimmed by 6 bases and the J gene end by 6 bases; junction bases not matched to a gene: 9. Germline assignment: CDR1 SGHRS and CDR2 YFSETQ.

This chain links TRBV5-5 with TRBJ1-1, with TRBD1 identical over 10 bases. V trimming: 7 bases; J trimming: 3 bases; junction bases outside the gene matches: 6. This CDR3 has 14 amino acids. The germline CDR1 and CDR2 sequences are SGHKS and YYEKEE (reference sequence). DNA for the CDR3: TGTGCCAGCGGCCTGACAGGGGGCTACACTGAAGCTTTCTTT. The encoded protein is CASGLTGGYTEAFF.

This chain joins TRBV11-2 and TRBJ1-5; D is ambiguous. CDR1 and CDR2 from the germline V gene are SGHAT and FQNNGV. V lost 2 bases and J lost 0, with 11 bases in between. The CDR3 totals 16 residues. CDR3 nucleotides: TGTGCCAGCAGCTTAAGGGCAGATTATAGCAATCAGCCCCAGCATTTT. This codes for CASSLRADYSNQPQHF. Together with reference TRBV11-2 and TRBJ1-5, the CDR3 gives the full variable domain: EAGVAQSPRYKIIEKRQSVAFWCNPISGHATLYWYQQILGQGPKLLIQFQNNGVVDDSQLPKDRFSAERLKGVDSTLKIQPAKLEDSAVYLCASSLRADYSNQPQHFGDGTRLSIL.

The chain carries TRBV18 and TRBJ2-1; D may be TRBD2 (7 bases). Germline CDR1 reads KGHSH; CDR2 reads LQKENI. CDR3 length equals 13 residues. Deletions cut 6 bases from V and 7 bases from J, with 13 bases between. The CDR3 nucleotides are TGTGCCAGCTCCTCGGGGGGCCAGAATGAGCAGTTCTTC. This gives the protein CASSSGGQNEQFF. Using reference TRBV18 and TRBJ2-1 for the parts outside the CDR3, the full variable domain is NAGVMQNPRHLVRRRGQEARLRCSPMKGHSHVYWYRQLPEEGLKFMVYLQKENIIDESGMPKERFSAEFPKEGPSILRIQQVVRGDSAAYFCASSSGGQNEQFFGPGTRLTVL.

This clone appeared a single time. The genes are TRBV7-9 and TRBJ2-5, with D perhaps TRBD1 (6 bases). The V gene lost 5 bases and the J gene lost 4 bases, with 14 bases spanning the gap. CDR1 SEHNR and CDR2 FQNEAQ come from the germline V gene (reference sequence). The CDR3 runs to 14 residues. The CDR3: CASSPSTGRETQYF. CDR3 nucleotide sequence: TGTGCCAGCAGCCCGAGTACAGGGAGAGAGACCCAGTACTTC.

The chain links TRBV28 to TRBJ1-1, with D possibly matching TRBD1 (6 bases). Per the germline V gene, CDR1 is MDHEN and CDR2 is SYDVKM. The V end lost 9 bases, the J end lost 0 bases, and 11 bases lay between the germline ends. The CDR3 has 13 amino acids. CDR3 protein: CARQGVMNTEAFF. Written as DNA, the CDR3 is TGTGCCAGACAGGGAGTGATGAACACTGAAGCTTTCTTT.

The chain is built from TRBV5-4 and TRBJ2-3; TRBD2 aligns across 9 bases. The ends lost 4 bases at V and 5 bases at J; junction bases unmatched: 11. CDR1 is SGHNT, CDR2 YYREEE, per germline (reference sequence). CDR3 length equals 16 residues. For the CDR3, the DNA is TGTGCCAGCAGCAGAAGGACTAGCGTGGCACAAGATACGCAGTATTTT. Translated: CASSRRTSVAQDTQYF.

The rearrangement joins TRBV2 to TRBJ2-7, with 11 bases fitting TRBD2. This CDR3 has 14 amino acids. The trim removed 1 base at V and 6 bases at J, leaving 2 bases unmatched. The germline V gene encodes CDR1 SNHLY and CDR2 FYNNEI. CDR3 nucleotides: TGTGCCAGCAGTGAAGAACTAGCGGGAGTCGAGCAGTACTTC. Protein sequence: CASSEELAGVEQYF.

V usage is TRBV3-1 (or the pseudogene TRBV3-2) and J usage is TRBJ1-3; the D is unclear. CDR1 and CDR2 (germline): LGHDT, YNNKEL (reference sequence). V was clipped by 8 bases and J by 5 bases, with 13 bases between them. The CDR3 totals 13 residues. This CDR3 reads CASRPRTRNTIYF. CDR3 sequence (DNA): TGTGCCAGCCGACCGCGGACTAGAAACACCATATATTTT.

V gene TRBV2 combines with J gene TRBJ2-3; D is possibly TRBD1 (5 bases). CDR3 length equals 14 residues. With 3 bases removed from V and 2 bases from J, the gap between germline ends came to 9 bases. Germline values: CDR1 SNHLY, CDR2 FYNNEI. CDR3: CASSEGPHTDTQYF. CDR3 in DNA: TGTGCCAGCAGTGAGGGGCCCCACACAGATACGCAGTATTTT.

The gene calls are TRBV18 and TRBJ1-4; 8 bases agree with TRBD1. This CDR3 is 15 amino acids long. In germline, CDR1 is KGHSH, CDR2 LQKENI. V lost 4 bases, J lost 0 bases, and 1 base stayed unmatched. CDR3 bases: TGTGCCAGCTCACAACAGGGGGCAACTAATGAAAAACTGTTTTTT. Translated: CASSQQGATNEKLFF.

The V and J genes are TRBV5-1 and TRBJ1-5, with TRBD1 identical over 12 bases. Germline V lookup: CDR1 SGHRS, CDR2 YFSETQ. This CDR3 has 19 amino acids. The V gene end was trimmed by 2 bases and the J gene end by 0 bases; junction bases not matched to a gene: 9. CDR3 DNA: TGCGCCAGCAGCTTCTTAGGGACAGGGGGCTTCTATAGCAATCAGCCCCAGCATTTT. Translating gives CASSFLGTGGFYSNQPQHF.

This clone was counted only a few times. The chain couples TRBV27 to TRBJ1-2; a possible D gene is TRBD1 (6 bases). V shed 2 bases and J shed 7 bases, with 14 bases lying between them. This CDR3 contains 14 residues. Germline loops: CDR1 MNHEY, CDR2 SMNVEV (reference sequence). CDR3 coding DNA: TGTGCCAGCAGTTTAGGGGGGCTTGGAGGTGGCTACACCTTC. It codes for CASSLGGLGGGYTF.

Regarding this clone: The germline gene is not matched at one end of the junction; a read error may be the cause. The chain combines TRBV7-3 with TRBJ2-2; a weak D match, TRBD1 (6 bases). CDR1 SGHTA and CDR2 FQGTGA come from the germline V gene. This CDR3 is built from 15 residues. CDR3 in amino acids: CASSAAGTPTGQLFF. The CDR3 DNA reads TGTGCCAGCAGCGCCGCCGGGACACCCACCGGGCAGCTGTTTTTT. Drawing the rest from reference TRBV7-3 and TRBJ2-2, the complete variable domain is GAGVSQTPSNKVTEKGKYVELRCDPISGHTALYWYRQSLGQGPEFLIYFQGTGAADDSGLPNDRFFAVRPEGSVSTLKIQRTERGDSAVYLCASSAAGTPTGQLFFGEGSRLTVL.

The chain combines TRBV7-8 with TRBJ2-7; weak D call: TRBD2 (7 bases). The V end was cut by 2 bases, the J end by 2 bases, with 22 bases between. CDR3 length: 18 amino acids. CDR1 is SGHVS, CDR2 FQNEAQ, per germline. CDR3 amino acids: CASSLYVDRTGGTYEQYF. In DNA form, the CDR3 reads TGTGCCAGCAGCTTATACGTCGACAGGACGGGGGGAACCTACGAGCAGTACTTC.

The V and J genes are TRBV18 and TRBJ1-1; D is possibly TRBD1 (6 bases). V gave up 6 bases and J gave up 7 bases, with 12 bases separating them. This CDR3 is built from 12 residues. Germline V gene data show CDR1 as KGHSH and CDR2 as LQKENI. In DNA, the CDR3 is TGTGCCAGCTCGAGCCAGGGGATTGAAGCTTTCTTT. Translation gives CASSSQGIEAFF. The full variable domain, in which reference TRBV18 and TRBJ1-1 provide the parts outside the CDR3, is NAGVMQNPRHLVRRRGQEARLRCSPMKGHSHVYWYRQLPEEGLKFMVYLQKENIIDESGMPKERFSAEFPKEGPSILRIQQVVRGDSAAYFCASSSQGIEAFFGQGTRLTVV.

V and J are TRBV11-2 and TRBJ1-2; D not resolved. Per the germline V gene, CDR1 is SGHAT and CDR2 is FQNNGV. This CDR3 contains 14 residues. V was pared by 4 bases and J by 5 bases, with 14 bases between. The CDR3 region is CASSYLGPTYGYTF. The DNA of the CDR3 is TGTGCCAGCAGCTATCTCGGCCCCACTTATGGCTACACCTTC.

The CDR3 region has the DNA TGCGCCAGCAGCCCTTCTCCTATGGGCTCTGCAGATACGCAGTATTTT. Residues: CASSPSPMGSADTQYF. The chain carries TRBV5-1 and TRBJ2-3; no definite D call. Germline lookup yields CDR1 SGHRS and CDR2 YFSETQ. The CDR3 is 16 amino acids. V gave up 4 bases and J gave up 4 bases, with 19 bases separating them.

The gene calls are TRBV10-2 and TRBJ2-3; 9 nucleotides line up with TRBD1. V lost 5 bases, J lost 2 bases, and 8 bases stayed unmatched. Germline V gene data show CDR1 as WSHSY and CDR2 as SAAADI. This CDR3 has 16 residues. The CDR3 spells CASSRDREGFTDTQYF. For the CDR3, the DNA is TGCGCCAGCAGTCGGGACAGGGAGGGATTCACAGATACGCAGTATTTT.